What follows is one T cell receptor beta chain and its context. Antigen unknown. This sample was included in a study of cytomegalovirus exposure and HLA in healthy donors. Findings and caveats of the study: There were a few CMV-associated chains whose specificity for CMV antigens was confirmed in vitro. There were some public TCRs occurring in many donors, but most TCR sequences were rare.

Method: immunoSEQ multiplex PCR; TCRdb's copy keeps in-frame clones and lacks some. Of some 77,000 clones in the sample, roughly 94% were seen once. V lost 2 bases and J 11 bases, leaving 24 bases between the germline ends. The CDR3 runs to 17 residues. The germline CDR1 and CDR2 sequences are SGHTA and FQGTGA. Sequenced material: PBMCs. The J gene is TRBJ2-2, the V gene TRBV7-3; D may be TRBD1 (6 bases). This sequence originates from a man between 18 and 35 years old in good health and CMV-seropositive. CDR3 region: CASSLEGGARPFTELFF. The CDR3 bases are TGTGCCAGCAGCTTAGAAGGGGGAGCCAGACCCTTTACCGAGCTGTTTTTT.